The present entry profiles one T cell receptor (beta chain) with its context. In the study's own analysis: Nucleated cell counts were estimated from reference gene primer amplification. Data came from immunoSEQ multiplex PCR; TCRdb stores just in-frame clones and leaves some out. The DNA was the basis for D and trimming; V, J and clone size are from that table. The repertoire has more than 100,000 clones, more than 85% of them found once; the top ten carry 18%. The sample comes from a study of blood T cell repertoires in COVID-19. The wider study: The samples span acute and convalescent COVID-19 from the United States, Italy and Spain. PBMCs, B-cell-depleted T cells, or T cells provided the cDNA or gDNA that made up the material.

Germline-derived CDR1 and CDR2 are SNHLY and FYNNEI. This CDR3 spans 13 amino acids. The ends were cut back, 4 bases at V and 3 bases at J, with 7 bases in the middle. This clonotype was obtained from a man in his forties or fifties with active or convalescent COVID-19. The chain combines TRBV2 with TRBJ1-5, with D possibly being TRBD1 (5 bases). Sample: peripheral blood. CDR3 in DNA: TGTGCCAGCAGTGGACAGTCCAATCAGCCCCAGCATTTT. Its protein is CASSGQSNQPQHF.